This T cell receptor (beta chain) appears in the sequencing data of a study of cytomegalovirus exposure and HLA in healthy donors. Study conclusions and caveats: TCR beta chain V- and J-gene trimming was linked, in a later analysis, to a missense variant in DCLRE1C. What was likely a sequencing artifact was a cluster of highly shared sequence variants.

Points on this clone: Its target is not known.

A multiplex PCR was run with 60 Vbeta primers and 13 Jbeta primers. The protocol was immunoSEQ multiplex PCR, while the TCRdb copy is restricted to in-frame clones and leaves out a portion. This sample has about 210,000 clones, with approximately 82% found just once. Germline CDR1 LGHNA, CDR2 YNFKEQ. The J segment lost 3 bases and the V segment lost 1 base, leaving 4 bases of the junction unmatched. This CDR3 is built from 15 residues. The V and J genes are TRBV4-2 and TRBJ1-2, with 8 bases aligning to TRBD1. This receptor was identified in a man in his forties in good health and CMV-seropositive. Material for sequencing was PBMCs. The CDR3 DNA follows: TGTGCCAGCAGCCAAGTTGCAGGGGGCGACTATGGCTACACCTTC. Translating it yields CASSQVAGGDYGYTF.